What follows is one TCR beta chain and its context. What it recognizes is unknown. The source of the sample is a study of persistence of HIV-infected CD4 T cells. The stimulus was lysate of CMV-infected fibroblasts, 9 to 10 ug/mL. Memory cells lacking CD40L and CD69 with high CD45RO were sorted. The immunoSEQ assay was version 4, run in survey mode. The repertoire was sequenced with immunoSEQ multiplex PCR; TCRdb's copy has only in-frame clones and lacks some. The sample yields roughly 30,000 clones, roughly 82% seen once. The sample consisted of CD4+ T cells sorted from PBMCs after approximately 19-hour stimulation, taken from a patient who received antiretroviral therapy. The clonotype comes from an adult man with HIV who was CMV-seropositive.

CDR3 nucleotide sequence: TGTGCCAGCAGCTTGACTAGCGGGGGCCGGAATGAGCAGTTCTTC. This codes for CASSLTSGGRNEQFF. The chain carries TRBV5-4 and TRBJ2-1, with 11 bases identical to TRBD2. From germline, CDR1 is SGHNT and CDR2 YYREEE (reference sequence). The CDR3 extends over 15 amino acids. The junction had 4 bases not matched to a gene; V was cut back by 1 base and J by 7 bases.